A selection of T cell receptor beta chains follows, all from one sample in a study of CD8 T cells in ankylosing spondylitis. TCRdb itself ran the 5' RACE reads through MiXCR, one entry per CDR3 protein. Among more than 400,000 distinct CDR3 sequences listed, roughly 5% were seen once. Material for sequencing was blood, either unsorted or a sorted T cell fraction (not recorded which). The receptors come from a male donor with ankylosing spondylitis. The CDR3 runs from the conserved cysteine through the conserved F or W. A D gene is named only where the DNA matches it firmly.

v_call	j_call	d_call	cdr3_aa
TRBV2	TRBJ2-2	TRBD1	CTSSYTGQGVPNTGELFF
TRBV29-1	TRBJ2-1	TRBD2	CSVPTSGLRDEQFF
TRBV11-3	TRBJ2-5	NA	CASSQPGAGETQYF
TRBV20-1	TRBJ1-4	NA	CSARSGNGEKLFF
TRBV15	TRBJ2-7	TRBD1	CATSRGTGAYEQYF
TRBV20-1	TRBJ2-7	NA	CSAPGPPSYEQYF
TRBV27	TRBJ2-2	NA	CASSAGANTGELFF
TRBV12-3/TRBV12-4	TRBJ2-3	TRBD1	CASRTGSSSDTQYF
TRBV6-1	TRBJ1-2	NA	CASMVNGAVEGYTF
TRBV18	TRBJ2-7	TRBD1	CASSPSRDSYEQYF
TRBV4-3	TRBJ2-7	NA	CASSRNSGPNYEQYF
TRBV5-1	TRBJ2-5	NA	CASSRTEGETQYF
TRBV20-1	TRBJ1-1	TRBD1	CSASRGQGWAEAFF
TRBV5-1	TRBJ2-7	TRBD2	CASSGAGTSYEQYF
TRBV5-1	TRBJ2-7	TRBD1	CASSRGQGTLYEQYF
TRBV7-2	TRBJ2-7	TRBD2	CASSSRSGGSSYEQYF
TRBV20-1	TRBJ2-5	TRBD1	CSVNRGQETQYF
TRBV7-2	TRBJ2-5	NA	CASSSWRGEGTQYF
TRBV7-9	TRBJ2-1	TRBD2	CASSLVGLAADNEQFF